This entry concerns a single T cell receptor beta chain. The junction differs from germline at one of its ends, possibly a read error. TCRdb re-called the reads through MiXCR, storing one row per CDR3 protein. This table has 200,000 to 300,000 distinct CDR3 sequences, under 30% appearing once. This sample was included in a study of kidney transplant recipient with SARS-CoV-2 infection. This CDR3 spans 16 amino acids. CDR1 is SGHRS, CDR2 YFSETQ, per germline. The sample here was a blood sample, taken at baseline and on approximately day 120 from a kidney transplant recipient. The V and J genes are TRBV5-1 and TRBJ1-2, with D hard to call. This TCR derives from a male patient aged 25-45 years who had COVID-19 and was a kidney transplant recipient. A share of the T cells may be of graft donor origin. CDR3 amino acids: CTSTTLSVRKTYGYTF. Here the CDR3 DNA reads TGCACCAGCACGACACTATCGGTTCGAAAGACCTATGGCTACACCTTC.